This passage covers 24 T cell receptor beta chains from one sample sequenced in a study of T cells in Graves' hyperthyroidism and ophthalmopathy (dated by TCRdb to between 2017 and 2020). The library was obtained by multiplex PCR. Sequenced using an Illumina HiSeq 2000. Amplification of TCR beta CDR3 regions was carried out from RNA transcripts. The TCR CDR3 was subjected to a first round of RT-PCR using the HTBI primer set and the Qiagen OneStep RT-PCR kit. Through fastp at Q25 and MiXCR, TCRdb rebuilt clones from the public reads, retaining in-frame beta chains. Rows are combined by CDR3 protein, so each entry shows the most common genes and DNA. This sample is represented by around 620,000 distinct CDR3 sequences; about 16% of them were singletons. The ten most abundant clones make up 3% to 4% of the sample. The sample was blood. The receptors were sampled from a woman in her twenties or thirties with Graves' hyperthyroidism.

The J gene is TRBJ1-2, the V gene TRBV6-1; 9 bases map to TRBD1. CDR1 is MNHNS and CDR2 is SASEGT in the germline V gene. CDR3 length: 14 amino acids. Trimming took 7 bases from V and 1 from J; bases not matched to a gene: 4. The CDR3 DNA sequence: TGTGCCAGCACCTGGGACAGGGATAACTATGGCTACACCTTC. This gives the protein CASTWDRDNYGYTF.

Of note for this clonotype: A read error may be the cause here, since a much bigger clone is one base away. CDR3 coding DNA: TGTGCCAGCTCACCCGTCGGACAGGGGAACACTGAAGCTTTCTTT. Protein: CASSPVGQGNTEAFF. The V gene is TRBV18, the J gene TRBJ1-1; 8 bases match TRBD1. The CDR3 has 15 amino acids. Germline V gene data show CDR1 as KGHSH and CDR2 as LQKENI. V lost 3 bases, J lost 1 base, and 4 bases stayed unmatched.

This clonotype was seen a few times. The genes are TRBV7-9 and TRBJ2-1; either TRBD1 or TRBD2 may fit D (5 bases each). The germline V gene has CDR1 SEHNR and CDR2 FQNEAQ (reference sequence). The CDR3 consists of 15 residues. The V and J ends lost 1 base and 4 bases respectively, with 11 bases between them. The CDR3: CASSLGSGQYNEQFF. The CDR3 DNA follows: TGTGCCAGCAGCTTAGGCTCGGGGCAGTACAATGAGCAGTTCTTC. The variable domain in full, completed from reference TRBV7-9 and TRBJ2-1, reads DTGVSQNPRHKITKRGQNVTFRCDPISEHNRLYWYRQTLGQGPEFLTYFQNEAQLEKSRLLSDRFSAERPKGSFSTLEIQRTEQGDSAMYLCASSLGSGQYNEQFFGPGTRLTVL.

At least ten counts were recorded for this clonotype. The chain combines TRBV11-3 with TRBJ1-1; 9 nucleotides align to TRBD1. There are 13 residues in the CDR3. From germline, CDR1 is SGHNT and CDR2 YENEEA. With 4 bases clipped from V and 7 bases from J, the junction kept 4 bases outside the gene matches. The CDR3 is CASSSRTGVEAFF. DNA for the CDR3: TGTGCCAGCAGCTCGCGGACAGGGGTTGAAGCTTTCTTT. Full variable domain (rest looked up from reference TRBV11-3 and TRBJ1-1): EAGVVQSPRYKIIEKKQPVAFWCNPISGHNTLYWYLQNLGQGPELLIRYENEEAVDDSQLPKDRFSAERLKGVDSTLKIQPAELGDSAVYLCASSSRTGVEAFFGQGTRLTVV.

The chain couples TRBV10-3 to TRBJ2-7; possible D gene TRBD2, 5 bases. Germline CDR1 and CDR2: ENHRY and SYGVKD. V lost 5 bases to trimming and J lost 5 bases, with 13 bases between them. This CDR3 is built from 13 residues. CDR3 in amino acids: CAISLRGNNEQYF. CDR3 coding DNA: TGTGCCATCAGTTTACGAGGGAACAACGAGCAGTACTTC.

The chain is built from TRBV15 and TRBJ2-1, with 8 bases lining up with TRBD2. The CDR3 runs to 15 residues. CDR1 is LNHNV, CDR2 YYDKDF, per germline (reference sequence). With V trimmed by 2 bases and J by 7 bases, 7 bases remained unmatched. CDR3 DNA sequence: TGTGCCACCAGCAGAACTAGCGGAGTGGGGAATGAGCAGTTCTTC. Amino acid sequence: CATSRTSGVGNEQFF.

This clonotype has a count of ten or more. V and J are TRBV27 and TRBJ2-5; 9 nucleotides match TRBD2. CDR1 and CDR2 from the germline V gene are MNHEY and SMNVEV (reference sequence). CDR3 size: 14 residues. Trimming at V came to 6 bases and at J to 3 bases, leaving 5 bases not matched to a gene. CDR3 loop: CASRPGLAEETQYF. CDR3 coding DNA: TGTGCCAGCAGGCCGGGACTAGCAGAAGAGACCCAGTACTTC.

This clonotype has a handful of counts. The gene calls are TRBV6-1 and TRBJ2-1; 9 nucleotides align to TRBD1. Germline CDR1 and CDR2: MNHNS and SASEGT. V dropped 10 bases and J dropped 12; count of bases not matched to a gene: 4. The CDR3 length is 10 residues. CDR3 sequence: CATETGGQFF. CDR3 nucleotides: TGTGCCACCGAGACAGGGGGGCAGTTCTTC.

This clonotype appeared many times. This rearrangement joins TRBV19 to TRBJ2-7; TRBD1 aligns across 7 bases. The germline V gene encodes CDR1 LNHDA and CDR2 SQIVND (reference sequence). J lost 3 bases, V lost 4 bases, and 9 bases had no gene match. This CDR3 has 15 amino acids. CDR3 coding DNA: TGTGCCAGTAGTAGCCAACCGGGACAGCTCTACGAGCAGTACTTC. It specifies CASSSQPGQLYEQYF.

The rearrangement uses TRBV27 and TRBJ1-5; tentatively, D is TRBD1 (6 bases). Trimming stripped 0 bases from V and 0 bases from J, with 12 bases between. The CDR3 spans 17 residues. From germline, CDR1 is MNHEY and CDR2 SMNVEV (reference sequence). CDR3 residues: CASSLSQGQNSNQPQHF. CDR3 sequence (DNA): TGTGCCAGCAGTTTATCCCAGGGGCAGAATAGCAATCAGCCCCAGCATTTT.

Many counts were recorded for this clonotype. The chain carries TRBV3-1 and TRBJ1-1; 7 nucleotides match TRBD1. J lost 6 bases, V lost 0 bases, and 10 bases had no gene match. This CDR3 region has 16 residues. The germline gives CDR1 LGHDT, CDR2 YNNKEL (reference sequence). The DNA for the CDR3 is TGTGCCAGCAGCCAAGATAAGGAGGGGGCGTACGCTGAAGCTTTCTTT. Its translation is CASSQDKEGAYAEAFF.

This clonotype was observed a few times. The rearrangement uses TRBV2 and TRBJ1-2; D is perhaps TRBD1 (6 bases). Looked up from germline, CDR1 is SNHLY and CDR2 is FYNNEI. This CDR3 spans 15 amino acids. V was cut by 7 bases and J by 8 bases, with 23 bases left in between. In DNA, the CDR3 is TGTGCCAGCAACCCGCCAGGGGCTGCCCTTCGGGGCTACACCTTC. This encodes CASNPPGAALRGYTF.

V gene TRBV25-1 combines with J gene TRBJ1-3, with D possibly being TRBD1 (5 bases). V lost 3 bases and J lost 2, with 23 bases in between. The germline V gene encodes CDR1 MGHDK and CDR2 SYGVNS. This CDR3 comprises 19 residues. The CDR3 here is CASSETREVAMGPGNTIYF. The CDR3 bases are TGTGCCAGCAGTGAGACGAGGGAAGTCGCGATGGGGCCTGGAAACACCATATATTTT.

This clonotype was picked up many times. The rearrangement links TRBV6-1 to TRBJ1-2; D uncertain. The V and J ends lost 6 bases and 4 bases respectively, with 18 bases between them. CDR3 size: 15 residues. CDR1 and CDR2 from the germline V gene are MNHNS and SASEGT. Here the CDR3 reads CASRNLPGGGYGYTF. The CDR3 DNA reads as TGTGCCAGCAGGAACCTCCCCGGTGGCGGCTATGGCTACACCTTC.

This clonotype was recorded a few times. The rearrangement links TRBV6-5 to TRBJ2-1; D gene unclear. The CDR3 loop spans 17 amino acids. Deletions cut 4 bases from V and 2 bases from J, with 18 bases between. Germline lookup yields CDR1 MNHEY and CDR2 SVGAGI. The CDR3 loop is CASSLNGVKPPYNEQFF. The CDR3 DNA sequence: TGTGCCAGCAGTTTGAATGGCGTGAAACCGCCCTACAATGAGCAGTTCTTC.

This clonotype appeared many times. This chain connects TRBV18 to TRBJ1-5; weak D call: TRBD1 (6 bases). Deletions cut 2 bases from V and 0 bases from J, with 8 bases between. Germline V gene sequence: CDR1 KGHSH, CDR2 LQKENI. CDR3 length equals 15 residues. CDR3 sequence: CASSPGQYSNQPQHF. The CDR3, as DNA: TGTGCCAGCTCACCAGGACAGTATAGCAATCAGCCCCAGCATTTT.

The chain is built from TRBV27 and TRBJ1-1; D not resolved. The CDR3 has 13 amino acids. V lost 1 base, J lost 4 bases, and 7 bases lay in between. CDR1 is MNHEY and CDR2 is SMNVEV in the germline V gene (reference sequence). CDR3 sequence: CASSLLSGTEAFF. Here the CDR3 DNA reads TGTGCCAGCAGTTTATTGTCGGGCACTGAAGCTTTCTTT.

The genes are TRBV9 and TRBJ1-2, with 7 bases that match TRBD1. The V gene end was trimmed by 0 bases and the J gene end by 7 bases; junction bases not matched to a gene: 6. CDR3 length: 14 residues. Germline CDR1 SGDLS, CDR2 YYNGEE. The CDR3 reads CASSVGDRKPGYTF. CDR3 in DNA: TGTGCCAGCAGCGTAGGGGACAGAAAGCCTGGCTACACCTTC.

This clonotype was seen repeatedly, ten times or more. The V and J genes are TRBV11-3 and TRBJ2-3; 9 nucleotides match TRBD1. This CDR3 contains 18 residues. Germline trimming cut 0 bases from V and 3 bases from J; bases unmatched to any gene: 10. Germline V gene sequence: CDR1 SGHNT, CDR2 YENEEA. CDR3 region: CASSLDQGGTGLTDTQYF. The CDR3 nucleotides read TGTGCCAGCAGCTTAGATCAGGGCGGGACAGGGCTTACAGATACGCAGTATTTT.

In this sample, this clonotype turned up a few times. One end of the junction fails to match germline, which may point to a read error. This sequence joins TRBV7-8 and TRBJ1-5; D might be TRBD1 (6 bases). Germline CDR1 SGHVS, CDR2 FQNEAQ. The CDR3 is 12 amino acids. This chain's CDR3 is CASSLEGQLQHF. DNA of the CDR3: TGTGCCAGCAGCTTAGAAGGACAGCTCCAGCATTTT.

The J gene is TRBJ2-2, the V gene TRBV7-2; D is uncertain. There are 17 residues in the CDR3. V lost 4 bases to trimming and J lost 4 bases, with 19 bases between them. CDR1 and CDR2 from the germline V gene are SGHTA and FQGNSA. The CDR3 here is CASSSLPRIQFTGELFF. CDR3 bases: TGTGCCAGCAGCTCACTACCCCGAATTCAATTCACCGGGGAGCTGTTTTTT.

The sample holds many counts of this clonotype. The V gene is TRBV10-3, the J gene TRBJ1-1, with D perhaps TRBD1 (5 bases). CDR1 is ENHRY and CDR2 is SYGVKD in the germline V gene. The CDR3 is 12 amino acids. CDR3 nucleotides: TGTGCATCGGGGGTTATGAACACTGAAGCTTTCTTT. Amino acids: CASGVMNTEAFF.

The chain recombines TRBV9 with TRBJ1-1, with D uncertain. Trimming shortened V by 0 bases and J by 1 base, and 16 bases separated the two germline ends. This CDR3 has 17 amino acids. Germline-derived CDR1 and CDR2 are SGDLS and YYNGEE. The CDR3, as DNA: TGTGCCAGCAGCGTAGGAGCCTCGACACGAGGGAACACTGAAGCTTTCTTT. Translating gives CASSVGASTRGNTEAFF.

The chain has TRBV4-1 and TRBJ2-3, with D unclear. V was cut by 1 base and J by 5 bases, with 10 bases left in between. The germline V gene encodes CDR1 MGHRA and CDR2 YSYEKL. The CDR3 is 14 amino acids. CDR3 DNA sequence: TGCGCCAGCAGCCAAGGGACCGTGAGAGATACGCAGTATTTT. Translated, it gives CASSQGTVRDTQYF.